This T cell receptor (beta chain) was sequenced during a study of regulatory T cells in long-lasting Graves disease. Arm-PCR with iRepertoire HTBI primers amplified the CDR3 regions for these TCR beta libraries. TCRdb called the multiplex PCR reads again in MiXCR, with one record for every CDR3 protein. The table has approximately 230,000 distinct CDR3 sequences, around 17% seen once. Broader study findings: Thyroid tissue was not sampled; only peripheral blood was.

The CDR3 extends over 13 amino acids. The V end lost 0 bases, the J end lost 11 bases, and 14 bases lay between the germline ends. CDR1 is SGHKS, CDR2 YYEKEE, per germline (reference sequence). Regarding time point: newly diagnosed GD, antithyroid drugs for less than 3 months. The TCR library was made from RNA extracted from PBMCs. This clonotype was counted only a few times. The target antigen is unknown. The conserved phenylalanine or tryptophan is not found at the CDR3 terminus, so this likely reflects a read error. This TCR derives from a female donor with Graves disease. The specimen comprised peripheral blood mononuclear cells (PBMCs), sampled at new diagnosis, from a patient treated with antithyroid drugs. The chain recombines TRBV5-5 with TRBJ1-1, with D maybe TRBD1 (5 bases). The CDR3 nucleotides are TGTGCCAGCAGCTTGGGGGGGACCAGGGAGGCTTTCCTT. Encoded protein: CASSLGGTREAFL.